Listed below are T cell receptor beta chains from one sample, sequenced in a study of CD8 T cells in ankylosing spondylitis. Each CDR3 protein is one row after TCRdb ran MiXCR on the 5' RACE reads. This table has more than 400,000 distinct CDR3 sequences, less than 6% appearing once. Sequenced material: blood, either unsorted or a sorted T cell fraction (not recorded which). These receptor sequences come from a male donor with ankylosing spondylitis. CDR3s include the opening cysteine and the closing phenylalanine or tryptophan. D genes are given only for firm matches. Size is stated for part of the rows, as once, few or many counts, or as a class when the clone is expanded.

>TRBJ1-1|many|TRBV7-9|NA
TGTGCCAGCAGCCGTAGTGATTCTGAAGCTTTCTTT
CASSRSDSEAFF
>TRBJ2-5|many|TRBV5-6|TRBD2
TGTGCCAGCAGCTTGACTGGGACTACCGGGGGAGAGACCCAGTACTTC
CASSLTGTTGGETQYF
>TRBJ2-7|many|TRBV7-2|TRBD2
TGTGCCAGCAGTCCAAGGACTAGCGGGGGGAAGATTTACGAGCAGTACTTC
CASSPRTSGGKIYEQYF
>TRBJ2-1|many|TRBV5-1|NA
TGCGCCAGCAGCTTGTCAGGGGCGTACAATGAGCAGTTCTTC
CASSLSGAYNEQFF
>TRBJ2-2|few|TRBV5-1|NA
TGCGCCAGCAGCTTGCACAGGGAGGCCGGGGAGCTGTTTTTT
CASSLHREAGELFF
>TRBJ1-2|many|TRBV6-2/TRBV6-3|TRBD1
TGTGCCAGCAGTTTCGTGACAGGGGTCGAAGGCTACACCTTC
CASSFVTGVEGYTF
>TRBJ2-1|many|TRBV24-1|NA
TGTGCCACCAGTGATTTCAAGGACGGGTACAATGAGCAGTTCTTC
CATSDFKDGYNEQFF
>TRBJ2-7|many|TRBV7-8|TRBD2
TGTGCCAGCAGCTTAGATAGGCAGCGGGGCTACGAGCAGTACTTC
CASSLDRQRGYEQYF
>TRBJ2-2|few|TRBV11-1|NA
TGTGCCAGCAGCTTAGTCGTCCTCACCGGGGAGCTGTTTTTT
CASSLVVLTGELFF
>TRBJ2-3|many|TRBV4-3|NA
TGCGCCAGCAGCCAAGTAAGGGCTGGCACAGATACGCAGTATTTT
CASSQVRAGTDTQYF
>TRBJ2-1|many|TRBV29-1|NA
TGCAGCGTTGAAGATCTAAAGCGAAATGAGCAGTTCTTC
CSVEDLKRNEQFF
>TRBJ2-2|NA|TRBV7-8|TRBD2
TGTGCCAGCAGCTTGGCGGGAGGGCCCTCCGGGAGCGGGGAGCTGTTTTTT
CASSLAGGPSGSGELFF
>TRBJ2-5|many|TRBV5-1|NA
TGCGCCAGCAGCACCCAAGGGGGAGAGACCCAGTACTTC
CASSTQGGETQYF
>TRBJ2-2|many|TRBV4-3|TRBD1
TGCGCCAGCAGCCAAGATCTAGGGGGCGCCAACACCGGGGAGCTGTTTTTT
CASSQDLGGANTGELFF
>TRBJ2-3|many|TRBV11-2|NA
TGTGCCAGCAGCTTAAGGAGGGAAACAGATACGCAGTATTTT
CASSLRRETDTQYF
>TRBJ2-5|many|TRBV12-3/TRBV12-4|TRBD2
TGTGCCAGCAGTCACGCGGGACTAGCGGGAGGGCAAGAGACCCAGTACTTC
CASSHAGLAGGQETQYF
>TRBJ2-1|many|TRBV20-1|NA
TGCAGTGCTACCCCCAGGACAGCGCTAGGTTACAATGAGCAGTTCTTC
CSATPRTALGYNEQFF
>TRBJ1-6|few|TRBV7-6|NA
TGTGCCAGCAGCTTTTCGGGGGGAAATTCACCCCTCCACTTT
CASSFSGGNSPLHF
>TRBJ2-6|few|TRBV5-1|TRBD1
TGCGCCAGCAGCTTCAACAGGGGGCTAAGTGGGGCCAACGTCCTGACTTTC
CASSFNRGLSGANVLTF
>TRBJ2-5|NA|TRBV5-1|NA
TGCGCCAGCAGCTTGGCAGACGGGGGAGAATCCCAGTACTTC
CASSLADGGESQYF
>TRBJ1-2|many|TRBV7-2|TRBD1
TGTGCCAGCAGCGAATCGACAGGGGGCTACTATGGCTACACCTTC
CASSESTGGYYGYTF
>TRBJ2-3|many|TRBV12-3/TRBV12-4|NA
TGTGCCAGCAGTACCCGTACCCGAACCGATACGCAGTATTTT
CASSTRTRTDTQYF
>TRBJ1-1|few|TRBV7-9|NA
TGTGCCAGCAGCCCTGGCAGGGCAGCTTTCTTT
CASSPGRAAFF
>TRBJ2-1|many|TRBV7-2|TRBD2
TGTGCCAGCAGCTGGGGACTAGGAAGTTACAATGAGCAGTTCTTC
CASSWGLGSYNEQFF
>TRBJ2-2|NA|TRBV3-1|NA
TGTGCCAGCAGCCAAGTATGGGAATCCGGGGAGCTGTTTTTT
CASSQVWESGELFF
>TRBJ2-3|NA|TRBV4-1|TRBD1
TGCGCCAGCAGCCTCTCCCCCGACAGGGGGTGGGTAGATACGCAGTATTTT
CASSLSPDRGWVDTQYF
>TRBJ1-4|many|TRBV7-2|NA
TGTGCCAGCAGCTTACGGGCCTACAGGGCGAGGGGTGAAAAACTGTTTTTT
CASSLRAYRARGEKLFF
>TRBJ2-5|many|TRBV6-5|NA
TGTGCCAGCAGTTACAAGGGCGAGACCCAGTACTTC
CASSYKGETQYF
>TRBJ2-3|many|TRBV4-3|NA
TGCGCCAGCAGCCAAGCGGTTGTGGGCGGCACAGATACGCAGTATTTT
CASSQAVVGGTDTQYF